These T cell receptor beta chains were read from a single sample in a study of glioma-infiltrating T cells after dendritic cell vaccination. TCRdb's table, derived via immunoSEQ multiplex PCR, lists solely in-frame clones and lacks some. The table includes over 75,000 clones, over 75% detected once. Sequenced material: blood, taken after dendritic cell vaccination. The origin of the receptors is a human donor with glioblastoma. Both conserved end residues are trimmed from each CDR3. The order of the fields is V gene, J gene, CDR3 protein.

TRBV5-1	.	ASSDRRSSYEQY
TRBV30	TRBJ1-5	ASRSGNQPQH
TRBV5-1	TRBJ2-3	ASSLRQGGDTQY
TRBV5-6	TRBJ2-4	ASSSGLAGGTAKNIQY
TRBV27	TRBJ2-3	ASSQTLAGGTDTQY
TRBV27	TRBJ2-2	ASNLLPGQMNTGELF
TRBV2	TRBJ2-3	ASSVGQTDTDTQY
TRBV7-9	TRBJ2-3	ASRWTGNTDTQY
TRBV6-5	TRBJ1-5	ASRPAGANNQPQH
TRBV7-9	TRBJ2-1	ASSLPELAGYNEQF
TRBV2	TRBJ1-3	AGLRGSGNTIY
TRBV5-6	TRBJ1-1	ASSDRANTEAF
TRBV11-2	TRBJ1-1	ASSLGQGRTEAF
TRBV7-9	TRBJ1-5	ASSLAGGNQPQH
TRBV7-9	TRBJ1-1	ASSTTGTGLAEAF
TRBV6-1	TRBJ2-3	ASSGPGQGGQATQY
TRBV7-9	TRBJ2-3	ASSLAHGAWSTDTQY
TRBV6-5	TRBJ2-2	ASTEGSNTGELF
TRBV30	TRBJ1-3	AWTGLNTIY
TRBV6-1	TRBJ1-2	ASSEWRSPIYGYT
TRBV7-2	TRBJ1-1	ASSLVRAGGAF
TRBV6-5	TRBJ1-5	ASSYWADDNQPQH
TRBV5-1	TRBJ1-2	ASSQQGSDGYT
TRBV6-5	TRBJ2-7	ASSVNQVSYEQY
TRBV5-6	TRBJ1-3	ASSLWETGNTIY
TRBV6-1	TRBJ1-2	ASRTPGGYGYT
TRBV7-9	TRBJ1-2	ASSFSPGMNYGYT
TRBV19	TRBJ1-2	ASKIGQPGGYT
TRBV5-1	TRBJ2-5	ASSRNIAGGKETQY
TRBV6-5	TRBJ2-2	ASSYQQGSFTGELF
TRBV5-6	TRBJ1-1	ASGDTMNTEAF
TRBV4-1	TRBJ2-3	ASSQEGGRGTDTQY
TRBV29-1	TRBJ2-6	SVEDRGSGANVLT
TRBV18	TRBJ2-7	ASSPPSRSYEQY
TRBV5-1	TRBJ1-1	ASCPNLGTGGGNTEAF
TRBV5-1	TRBJ1-5	ASRRDSDSNQPQH
TRBV19	TRBJ2-2	ATMAGVGYTGELF
TRBV7-8	TRBJ2-7	ASGTGSHEQY
TRBV9	TRBJ2-7	ASSVEDRYNEQY